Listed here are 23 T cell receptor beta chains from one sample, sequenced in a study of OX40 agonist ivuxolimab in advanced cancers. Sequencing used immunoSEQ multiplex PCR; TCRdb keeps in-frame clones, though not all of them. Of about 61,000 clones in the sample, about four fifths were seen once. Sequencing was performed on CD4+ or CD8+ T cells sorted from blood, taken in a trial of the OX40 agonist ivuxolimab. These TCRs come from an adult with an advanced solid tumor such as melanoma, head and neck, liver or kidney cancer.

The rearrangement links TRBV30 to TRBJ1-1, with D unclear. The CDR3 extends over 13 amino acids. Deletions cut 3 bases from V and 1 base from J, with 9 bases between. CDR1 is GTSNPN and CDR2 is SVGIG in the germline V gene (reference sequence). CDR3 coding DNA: TGTGCCTGGAGAAGGGCGGGGAACACTGAAGCTTTCTTT. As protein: CAWRRAGNTEAFF. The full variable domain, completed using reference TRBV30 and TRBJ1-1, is SQTIHQWPATLVQPVGSPLSLECTVEGTSNPNLYWYRQAAGRGLQLLFYSVGIGQISSEVPQNLSASRPQDRQFILSSKKLLLSDSGFYLCAWRRAGNTEAFFGQGTRLTVV.

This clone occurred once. CDR3 nucleotides: TGTGCCAGCAGCTTACATTTCACCTACGAGCAGTACTTC. Protein product: CASSLHFTYEQYF. The chain combines TRBV11-3 with TRBJ2-7; D ambiguous. There are 13 residues in the CDR3. Germline V gene sequence: CDR1 SGHNT, CDR2 YENEEA. With 2 bases removed from V and 2 bases from J, the gap between germline ends came to 7 bases.

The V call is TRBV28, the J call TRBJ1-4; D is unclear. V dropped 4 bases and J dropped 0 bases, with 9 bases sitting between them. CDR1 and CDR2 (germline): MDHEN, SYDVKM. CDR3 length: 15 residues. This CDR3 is CASSSPLATNEKLFF. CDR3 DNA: TGTGCCAGCAGTTCACCGTTAGCAACTAATGAAAAACTGTTTTTT.

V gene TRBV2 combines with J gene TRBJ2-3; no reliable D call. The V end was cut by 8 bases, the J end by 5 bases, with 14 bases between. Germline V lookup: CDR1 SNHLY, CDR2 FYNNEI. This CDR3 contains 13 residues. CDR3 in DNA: TGTGCCAGCCTCCTCGAGGTGGAAGATACGCAGTATTTT. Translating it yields CASLLEVEDTQYF.

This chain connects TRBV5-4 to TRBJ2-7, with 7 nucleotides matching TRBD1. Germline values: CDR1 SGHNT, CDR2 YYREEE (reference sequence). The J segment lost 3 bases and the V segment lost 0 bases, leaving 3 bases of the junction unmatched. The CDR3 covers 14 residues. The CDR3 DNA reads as TGTGCCAGCAGCTTGGGACAGGGTTACTACGAGCAGTACTTC. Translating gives CASSLGQGYYEQYF.

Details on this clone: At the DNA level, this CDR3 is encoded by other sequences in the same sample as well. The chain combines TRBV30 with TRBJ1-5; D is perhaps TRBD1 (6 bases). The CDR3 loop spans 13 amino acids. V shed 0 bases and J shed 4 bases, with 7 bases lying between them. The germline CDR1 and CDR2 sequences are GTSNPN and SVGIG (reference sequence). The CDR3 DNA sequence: TGTGCCTGGAGTGTAGGGGGAAATCAGCCCCAGCATTTT. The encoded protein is CAWSVGGNQPQHF.

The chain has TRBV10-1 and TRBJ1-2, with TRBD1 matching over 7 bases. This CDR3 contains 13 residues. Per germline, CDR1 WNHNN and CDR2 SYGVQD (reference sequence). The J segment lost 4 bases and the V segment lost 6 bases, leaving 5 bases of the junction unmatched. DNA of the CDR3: TGCGCCAGCAGAAGGACAGGAGGCTATGGCTACACCTTC. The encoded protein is CASRRTGGYGYTF.

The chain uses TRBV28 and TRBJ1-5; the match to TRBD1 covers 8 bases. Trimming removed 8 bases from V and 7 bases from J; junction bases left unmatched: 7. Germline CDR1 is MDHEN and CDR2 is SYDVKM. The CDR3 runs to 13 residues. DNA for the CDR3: TGTGCCAGCGCCGGACAGGGCTGGCAGCCCCAGCATTTT. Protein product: CASAGQGWQPQHF.

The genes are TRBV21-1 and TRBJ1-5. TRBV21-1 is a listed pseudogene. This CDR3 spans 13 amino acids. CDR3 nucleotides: TGTGCCAGCAGCAAAGCGTGCAATCAGCCCCAGCATTTT. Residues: CASSKACNQPQHF.

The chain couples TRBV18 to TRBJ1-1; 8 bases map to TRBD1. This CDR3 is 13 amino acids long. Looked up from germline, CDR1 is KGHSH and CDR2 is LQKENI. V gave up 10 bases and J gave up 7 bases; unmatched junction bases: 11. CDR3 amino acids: CATDTGQGVEAFF. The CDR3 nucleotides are TGTGCCACCGACACTGGACAGGGTGTTGAAGCTTTCTTT.

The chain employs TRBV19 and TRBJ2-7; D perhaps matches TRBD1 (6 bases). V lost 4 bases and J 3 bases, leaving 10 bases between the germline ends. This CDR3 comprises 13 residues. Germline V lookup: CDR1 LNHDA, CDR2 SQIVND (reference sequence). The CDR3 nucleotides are TGTGCCAGTAGTAGACAGGCGAACTACGAGCAGTACTTC. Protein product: CASSRQANYEQYF.

The CDR3 sequence: CASSVSGGFTGETQYF. The DNA of the CDR3 is TGTGCCAGCAGCGTATCCGGGGGCTTCACGGGAGAGACCCAGTACTTC. The rearrangement links TRBV9 to TRBJ2-5; TRBD1 or TRBD2 may be the D gene (6 bases each). Germline lookup yields CDR1 SGDLS and CDR2 YYNGEE. The CDR3 extends over 16 amino acids. V was pared by 1 base and J by 4 bases, with 17 bases between. The full variable domain, completed using reference TRBV9 and TRBJ2-5, is DSGVTQTPKHLITATGQRVTLRCSPRSGDLSVYWYQQSLDQGLQFLIQYYNGEERAKGNILERFSAQQFPDLHSELNLSSLELGDSALYFCASSVSGGFTGETQYFGPGTRLLVL.

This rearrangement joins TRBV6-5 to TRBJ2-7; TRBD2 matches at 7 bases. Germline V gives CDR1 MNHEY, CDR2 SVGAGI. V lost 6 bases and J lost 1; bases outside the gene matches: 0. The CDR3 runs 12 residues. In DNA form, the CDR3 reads TGTGCCAGCAGGCGGGGGTCCTACGAGCAGTACTTC. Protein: CASRRGSYEQYF.

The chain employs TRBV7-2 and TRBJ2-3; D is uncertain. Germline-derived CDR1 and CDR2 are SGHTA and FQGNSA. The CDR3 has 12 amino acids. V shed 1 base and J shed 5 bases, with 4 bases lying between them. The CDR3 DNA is TGTGCCAGCAGCTTAGACGTAGATACGCAGTATTTT. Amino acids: CASSLDVDTQYF.

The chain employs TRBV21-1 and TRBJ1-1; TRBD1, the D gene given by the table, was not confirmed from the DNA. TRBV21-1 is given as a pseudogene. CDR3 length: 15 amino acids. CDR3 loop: CASSARDRLNTEAFF. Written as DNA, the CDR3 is TGTGCCAGCAGCGCCCGGGACAGGCTAAACACTGAAGCTTTCTTT.

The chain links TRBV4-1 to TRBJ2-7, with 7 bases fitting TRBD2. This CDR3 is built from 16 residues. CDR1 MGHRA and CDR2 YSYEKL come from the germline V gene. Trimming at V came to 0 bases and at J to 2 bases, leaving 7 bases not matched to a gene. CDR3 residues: CASSQDWAGDAYEQYF. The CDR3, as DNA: TGCGCCAGCAGCCAAGATTGGGCGGGGGATGCCTACGAGCAGTACTTC.

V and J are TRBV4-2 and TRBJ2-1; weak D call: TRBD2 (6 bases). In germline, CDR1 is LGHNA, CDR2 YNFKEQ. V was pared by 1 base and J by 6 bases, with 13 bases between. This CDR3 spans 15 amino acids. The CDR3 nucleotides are TGTGCCAGCAGCCAAGTGGGGGGAGCCTCCAATGAGCAGTTCTTC. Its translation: CASSQVGGASNEQFF.

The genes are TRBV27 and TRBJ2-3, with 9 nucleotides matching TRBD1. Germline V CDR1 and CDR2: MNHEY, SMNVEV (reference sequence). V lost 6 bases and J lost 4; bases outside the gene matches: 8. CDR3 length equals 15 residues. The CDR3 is CASRNGQGTSDTQYF. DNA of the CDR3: TGTGCCAGCAGGAACGGACAGGGGACCTCAGATACGCAGTATTTT.

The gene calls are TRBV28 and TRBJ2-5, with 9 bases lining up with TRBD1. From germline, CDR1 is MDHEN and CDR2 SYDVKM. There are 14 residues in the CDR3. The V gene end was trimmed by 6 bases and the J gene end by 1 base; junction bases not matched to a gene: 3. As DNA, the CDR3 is TGTGCCAGCAGGGGACAGGGTATCCAAGAGACCCAGTACTTC. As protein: CASRGQGIQETQYF.

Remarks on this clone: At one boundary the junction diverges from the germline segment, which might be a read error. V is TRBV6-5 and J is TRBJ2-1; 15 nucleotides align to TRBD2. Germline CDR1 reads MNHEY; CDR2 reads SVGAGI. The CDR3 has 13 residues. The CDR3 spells CASSSRTSGGVIF. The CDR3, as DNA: TGTGCCAGCAGCTCCCGGACTAGCGGGGGGGTGATCTTC.

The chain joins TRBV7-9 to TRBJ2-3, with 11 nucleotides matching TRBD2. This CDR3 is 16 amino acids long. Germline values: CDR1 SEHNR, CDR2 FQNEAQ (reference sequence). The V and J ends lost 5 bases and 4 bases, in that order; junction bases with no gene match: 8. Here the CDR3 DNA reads TGTGCCAGCAGCACCGTTAGCGGGGGGGCCGCAGATACGCAGTATTTT. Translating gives CASSTVSGGAADTQYF.

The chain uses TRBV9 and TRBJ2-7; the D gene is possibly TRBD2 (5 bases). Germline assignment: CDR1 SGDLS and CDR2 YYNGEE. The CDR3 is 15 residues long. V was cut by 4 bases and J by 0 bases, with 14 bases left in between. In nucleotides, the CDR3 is TGTGCCAGCAGCCGCTCGGGGTTGGCCTCCTACGAGCAGTACTTC. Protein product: CASSRSGLASYEQYF.

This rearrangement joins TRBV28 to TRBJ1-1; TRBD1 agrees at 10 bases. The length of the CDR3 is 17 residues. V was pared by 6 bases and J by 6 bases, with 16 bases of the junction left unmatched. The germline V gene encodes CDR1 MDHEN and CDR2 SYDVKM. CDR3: CASSQTGGLGGYAEAFF. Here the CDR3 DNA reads TGTGCCAGCAGCCAGACAGGGGGCCTAGGGGGCTATGCTGAAGCTTTCTTT.